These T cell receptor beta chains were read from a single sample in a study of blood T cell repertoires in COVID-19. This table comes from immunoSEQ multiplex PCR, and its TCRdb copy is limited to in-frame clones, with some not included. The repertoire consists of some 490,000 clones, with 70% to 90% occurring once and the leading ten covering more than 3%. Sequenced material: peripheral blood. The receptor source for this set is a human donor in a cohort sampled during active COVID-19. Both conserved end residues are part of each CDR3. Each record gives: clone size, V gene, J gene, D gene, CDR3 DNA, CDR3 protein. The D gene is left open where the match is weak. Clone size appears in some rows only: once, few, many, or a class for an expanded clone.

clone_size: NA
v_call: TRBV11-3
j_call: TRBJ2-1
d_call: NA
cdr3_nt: TGTGCCAGCAGCTTAAGCCGCGGGCCCCAGATGGGGAATGAGCAGTTCTTC
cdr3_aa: CASSLSRGPQMGNEQFF

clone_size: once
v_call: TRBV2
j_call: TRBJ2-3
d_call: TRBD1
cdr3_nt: TGTGCCAGCAGTGCGGACAGGGGGCGTGATACGCAGTATTTT
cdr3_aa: CASSADRGRDTQYF

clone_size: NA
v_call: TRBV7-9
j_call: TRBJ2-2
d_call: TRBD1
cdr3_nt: TGTGCCAGCAGCCCCCAGGACAGGGGGCGTGGGGAGCTGTTTTTT
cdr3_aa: CASSPQDRGRGELFF

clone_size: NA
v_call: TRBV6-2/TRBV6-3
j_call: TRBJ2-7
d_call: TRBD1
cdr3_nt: TGTGCCAGCAGTTACGTTCCAGGGGGCTACGAGCAGTACTTC
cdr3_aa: CASSYVPGGYEQYF

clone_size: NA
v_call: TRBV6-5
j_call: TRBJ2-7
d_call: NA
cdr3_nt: TGTGCCAGCAGTCCGAGCCTGGTCCCCTACGAGCAGTACTTC
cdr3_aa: CASSPSLVPYEQYF

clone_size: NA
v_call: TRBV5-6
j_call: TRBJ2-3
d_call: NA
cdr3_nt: TGTGCCAGCATCTCCTGGCGGGATAATAGCACAGATACGCAGTATTTT
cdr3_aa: CASISWRDNSTDTQYF

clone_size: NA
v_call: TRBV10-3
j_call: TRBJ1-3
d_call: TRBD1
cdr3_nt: TGTGCCATCAGTGAGTCGCGGGACAGGGCTGGAAACACCATATATTTT
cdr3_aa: CAISESRDRAGNTIYF

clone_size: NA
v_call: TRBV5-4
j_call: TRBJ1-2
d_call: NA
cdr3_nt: TGTGCCAGCAGCTTGGGAGGGGGGGATAGCTATGGCTACACCTTC
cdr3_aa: CASSLGGGDSYGYTF

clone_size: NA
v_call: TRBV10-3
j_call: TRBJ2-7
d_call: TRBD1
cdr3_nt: TGTGCCATCAGTCTCGTCCGGGACAGGGGGAACAACGAGCAGTACTTC
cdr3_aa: CAISLVRDRGNNEQYF

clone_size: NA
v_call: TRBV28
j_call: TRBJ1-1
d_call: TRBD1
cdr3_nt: TGTGCCAGCAAAGGGAACAGGGGGCGAACTAACACTGAAGCTTTCTTT
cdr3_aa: CASKGNRGRTNTEAFF

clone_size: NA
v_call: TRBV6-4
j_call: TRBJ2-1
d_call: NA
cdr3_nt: TGTGCCACCTCTAGTAGCTCCTACAATGAGCAGTTCTTC
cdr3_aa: CATSSSSYNEQFF

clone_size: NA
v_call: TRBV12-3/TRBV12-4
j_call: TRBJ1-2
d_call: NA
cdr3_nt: TGTGCCAGCAGCCCTACAGGAGGGAGAGGCTACACCTTC
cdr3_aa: CASSPTGGRGYTF

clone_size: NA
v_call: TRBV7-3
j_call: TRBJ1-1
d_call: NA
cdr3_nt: TGTGCCAGCAGCAGAGACAGGAACACTGAAGCTTTCTTT
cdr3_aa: CASSRDRNTEAFF

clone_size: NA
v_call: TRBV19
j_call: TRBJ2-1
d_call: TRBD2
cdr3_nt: TGTGCCAGTAGTATATCAGCGGGAGATTACAATGAGCAGTTCTTC
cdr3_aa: CASSISAGDYNEQFF

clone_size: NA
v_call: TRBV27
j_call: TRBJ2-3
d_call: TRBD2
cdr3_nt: TGTGCCAGCAGTCTCCAATTTCCTAAGCGGGAGGGCGGAAATACGCAGTATTTT
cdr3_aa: CASSLQFPKREGGNTQYF

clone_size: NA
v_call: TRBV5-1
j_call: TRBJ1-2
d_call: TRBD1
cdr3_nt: TGCGCCAGCAGCTTCGGACAGGCTAGCTACACCTTC
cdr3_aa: CASSFGQASYTF

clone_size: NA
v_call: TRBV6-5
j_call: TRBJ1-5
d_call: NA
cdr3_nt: TGTGCCAGCAGTCCAAAAGGGGATCAGCCCCAGCATTTT
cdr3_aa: CASSPKGDQPQHF

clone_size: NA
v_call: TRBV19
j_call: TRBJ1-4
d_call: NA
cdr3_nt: TGTGCCAGTAGTATAGGGACAGTTAATGAAAAACTGTTTTTT
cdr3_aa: CASSIGTVNEKLFF

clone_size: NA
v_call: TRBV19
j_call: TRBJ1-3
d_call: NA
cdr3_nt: TGTGCCAGTAGTCTCTCCGGACAGCTCGGAAACACCATATATTTT
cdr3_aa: CASSLSGQLGNTIYF

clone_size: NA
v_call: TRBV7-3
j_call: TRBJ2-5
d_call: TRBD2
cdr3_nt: TGTGCCAGCAGCTTAAAGGGAGCGGGACTTGAGACCCAGTACTTC
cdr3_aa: CASSLKGAGLETQYF

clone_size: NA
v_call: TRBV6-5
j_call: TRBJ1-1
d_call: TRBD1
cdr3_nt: TGTGCCAGCGGGGACAGGGGTACGGTAAGGACTGAAGCTTTCTTT
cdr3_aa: CASGDRGTVRTEAFF

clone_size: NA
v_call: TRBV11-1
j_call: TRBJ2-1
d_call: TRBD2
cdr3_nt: TGTGCCAGCAGCTTAGCGGGAGGGCAGCAGTTCTTC
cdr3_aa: CASSLAGGQQFF